This T cell receptor (beta chain) was profiled in a study of Ad26.COV2.S vaccination and SARS-CoV-2 variants. Looking at the study overall: Ad26.COV2.S shots went into the muscle once or twice, 56 days apart.

This table comes from immunoSEQ multiplex PCR, and its TCRdb copy is limited to in-frame clones, with some not included. This table has 380,000 or so clones, 86% appearing once. The CDR3 covers 15 residues. Between the trimmed V and J ends, which lost 5 bases and 5 bases, there was a span of 18 bases. Germline V gene data show CDR1 as LNHDA and CDR2 as SQIVND (reference sequence). Indicated treatment: some 19 received Ad26.COV2.S at low or high dose, single or two shots; five or six received placebo; per-sample allocation not given. Sampling happened 63 days after the first vaccine or placebo injection. This Boston cohort included adults aged 18-55 years. A note on this clone: The antigen is not known.

Study-level results: There was a possibility that the TCR breadth and depth analyses underestimated total T cell responses. Reportedly, after vaccination the spike-specific CD8+ and CD4+ T cell responses displayed substantial breadth.

This specimen consisted of peripheral blood, obtained in a trial of Ad26.COV2.S vaccine versus placebo. The chain carries TRBV19 and TRBJ1-2; no definite D call. The source of this sequence is a person between 18 and 65 years old who received the Ad26.COV2.S COVID-19 vaccine or a placebo. The chain's CDR3 is CASSPKGGGLYGYTF. For the CDR3, the DNA is TGTGCCAGTAGTCCCAAGGGAGGAGGACTTTATGGCTACACCTTC.